A single sample is the source of the 2 T cell receptor beta chains below, sequenced in a study (dated by TCRdb to 2016 to 2017). Receptors were amplified or captured by RT-PCR. The sample was run on an Illumina MiSeq. The public reads were reanalyzed by TCRdb: fastp trimming at Q25, MiXCR alignment, in-frame beta chains only. Each CDR3 protein gets just one entry, which takes the most common genes and DNA from the rows behind it. The sample table shows fewer than 800,000 distinct CDR3 sequences, and 12% to 15% are seen once. The ten largest clones add up to 3.6% of the sample. The sequencing sample was made of memory CD4+ T cells from blood. The receptor set was obtained from a female donor in good health, serving as a healthy control.

In its sample, this clonotype was seen many times. V gene TRBV20-1 combines with J gene TRBJ2-7, with TRBD2 identical over 9 bases. There are 15 residues in the CDR3. The germline V gene encodes CDR1 DFQATT and CDR2 SNEGSKA (reference sequence). Trimming removed 0 bases from V and 3 bases from J; junction bases left unmatched: 6. The CDR3 nucleotides read TGCAGTGCTAGAGATCCTAGCGGGACCAACTACGAGCAGTACTTC. Protein product: CSARDPSGTNYEQYF.

The chain uses TRBV20-1 and TRBJ2-2; 7 nucleotides align to TRBD2. V gave up 6 bases and J gave up 7 bases; unmatched junction bases: 14. This CDR3 has 15 residues. Looked up from germline, CDR1 is DFQATT and CDR2 is SNEGSKA (reference sequence). CDR3 sequence: CSARDGRGRGGELFF. CDR3 coding DNA: TGCAGTGCCCGCGATGGGAGGGGCCGGGGCGGGGAGCTGTTTTTT.